This is a list of T cell receptor beta chains from one sample in a study of T cell repertoires in cytomegalovirus infection. TCRdb reanalysed the reads using MiXCR and keeps one entry per CDR3 protein. The table lists about 770,000 distinct CDR3 sequences, 25% to 30% of them singletons. These receptors lack a known antigen. The sample here was cultured CD8+ T cells from PBMCs, taken from culture after CMV antigen stimulation. The source of these receptors is a human donor in good health (CMV status not recorded). Some clones in this sample may be carry-over from other donors' samples. Each CDR3 is given with its conserved first and last residue. Fields, in order: J gene, CDR3 length, V gene, CDR3 protein.

J gene: TRBJ1-4; CDR3 length: 16; V gene: TRBV27; CDR3 protein: CASSFGPWGFGEKLFF
J gene: TRBJ1-1; CDR3 length: 18; V gene: TRBV18; CDR3 protein: CASSPRERGPLRNTEAFF
J gene: TRBJ2-3; CDR3 length: 15; V gene: TRBV10-3; CDR3 protein: CAISGPRGGPDTQYF
J gene: TRBJ2-3; CDR3 length: 15; V gene: TRBV24-1; CDR3 protein: CATSDFREPTDTQYF
J gene: TRBJ2-3; CDR3 length: 18; V gene: TRBV7-2; CDR3 protein: CASSLNRVGTRDFDTQYF
J gene: TRBJ1-2; CDR3 length: 11; V gene: TRBV29-1; CDR3 protein: CSVEVVHGYTF
J gene: TRBJ2-5; CDR3 length: 12; V gene: TRBV27; CDR3 protein: CAAGLGKETQYF
J gene: TRBJ2-3; CDR3 length: 15; V gene: TRBV6-1; CDR3 protein: CASSEVWILLDTQYF
J gene: TRBJ2-2; CDR3 length: 16; V gene: TRBV12-3/TRBV12-4; CDR3 protein: CASSHSLTANTGELFF
J gene: TRBJ2-5; CDR3 length: 16; V gene: TRBV12-5; CDR3 protein: CASASGANWYQETQYF
J gene: TRBJ1-1; CDR3 length: 12; V gene: TRBV12-3/TRBV12-4; CDR3 protein: CAIWPVDTEAFF
J gene: TRBJ2-5; CDR3 length: 14; V gene: TRBV29-1; CDR3 protein: CSVEDLGYLGTQYF
J gene: TRBJ2-6; CDR3 length: 18; V gene: TRBV19; CDR3 protein: CASPGPDRAFSGANVLTF
J gene: TRBJ1-2; CDR3 length: 12; V gene: TRBV5-4; CDR3 protein: CASSLQRDGYTF
J gene: TRBJ1-5; CDR3 length: 16; V gene: TRBV7-8; CDR3 protein: CASSLESQYSNQPQHF
J gene: TRBJ2-1; CDR3 length: 16; V gene: TRBV11-3; CDR3 protein: CASSLGRQSRENEQFF
J gene: TRBJ1-6; CDR3 length: 13; V gene: TRBV12-3/TRBV12-4; CDR3 protein: CASSLGVWSPLHF
J gene: TRBJ1-4; CDR3 length: 15; V gene: TRBV7-9; CDR3 protein: CASSPGQGADEKLFF
J gene: TRBJ2-7; CDR3 length: 15; V gene: TRBV14; CDR3 protein: CASSPMGDISYEQYF
J gene: TRBJ2-1; CDR3 length: 15; V gene: TRBV7-9; CDR3 protein: CASSLNQVSYNEQFF
J gene: TRBJ1-1; CDR3 length: 16; V gene: TRBV28; CDR3 protein: CASSPTTGAMNTEAFF
J gene: TRBJ1-1; CDR3 length: 18; V gene: TRBV19; CDR3 protein: CASSGRHAEFTMNTEAFF
J gene: TRBJ2-1; CDR3 length: 11; V gene: TRBV20-1; CDR3 protein: CSATLGTEQFF
J gene: TRBJ1-4; CDR3 length: 13; V gene: TRBV27; CDR3 protein: CASSSRRREKLFF
J gene: TRBJ2-5; CDR3 length: 13; V gene: TRBV2; CDR3 protein: CASSRGISETQYF
J gene: TRBJ1-5; CDR3 length: 16; V gene: TRBV12-3/TRBV12-4; CDR3 protein: CASIPDTDLGNQPQHF
J gene: TRBJ1-1; CDR3 length: 14; V gene: TRBV28; CDR3 protein: CAIREQGYGTEAFF
J gene: TRBJ1-2; CDR3 length: 15; V gene: TRBV12-3/TRBV12-4; CDR3 protein: CASSFMLTGNNGYTF
J gene: TRBJ2-5; CDR3 length: 15; V gene: TRBV24-1; CDR3 protein: CVTSDSHGEQETQYF
J gene: TRBJ1-1; CDR3 length: 14; V gene: TRBV7-9; CDR3 protein: CASTRTDANTEAFF
J gene: TRBJ2-3; CDR3 length: 17; V gene: TRBV7-6; CDR3 protein: CASSLHPGQVRTDTQYF
J gene: TRBJ1-4; CDR3 length: 16; V gene: TRBV7-8; CDR3 protein: CASSDGQGGRNEKLFF
J gene: TRBJ1-2; CDR3 length: 12; V gene: TRBV6-8; CDR3 protein: CASSYGEVGYTF
J gene: TRBJ2-1; CDR3 length: 16; V gene: TRBV11-2; CDR3 protein: CASSSQGTLRPNEQFF
J gene: TRBJ2-1; CDR3 length: 20; V gene: TRBV7-9; CDR3 protein: CASSHPGQVLFDGINNEQFF
J gene: TRBJ2-2; CDR3 length: 16; V gene: TRBV27; CDR3 protein: CASSRGQGGLSTELFF
J gene: TRBJ2-1; CDR3 length: 16; V gene: TRBV6-8; CDR3 protein: CASSYSRLAGDHEQFF
J gene: TRBJ1-5; CDR3 length: 13; V gene: TRBV6-2/TRBV6-3; CDR3 protein: CASSYSMGKPQHF
J gene: TRBJ2-7; CDR3 length: 16; V gene: TRBV7-2; CDR3 protein: CASSLDPRQGAGEQYF
J gene: TRBJ1-5; CDR3 length: 17; V gene: TRBV7-8; CDR3 protein: CASSLASQAGPLQGQHF
J gene: TRBJ2-7; CDR3 length: 12; V gene: TRBV20-1; CDR3 protein: CSCVWDGYEQYF
J gene: TRBJ1-2; CDR3 length: 15; V gene: TRBV14; CDR3 protein: CASSQVQGQLYGYTF
J gene: TRBJ2-1; CDR3 length: 15; V gene: TRBV7-3; CDR3 protein: CASSSKEGGLNEQFF
J gene: TRBJ1-2; CDR3 length: 15; V gene: TRBV7-9; CDR3 protein: CASSLEAGIHYGYTF
J gene: TRBJ1-1; CDR3 length: 18; V gene: TRBV7-8; CDR3 protein: CASSLERDQQGSGTEAFF
J gene: TRBJ1-2; CDR3 length: 12; V gene: TRBV7-6; CDR3 protein: CASRREEGGYTF
J gene: TRBJ2-1; CDR3 length: 14; V gene: TRBV7-9; CDR3 protein: CASSLIGTNNEQFF
J gene: TRBJ2-6; CDR3 length: 19; V gene: TRBV7-2; CDR3 protein: CASSFVLWFEASGANVLTF
J gene: TRBJ1-5; CDR3 length: 14; V gene: TRBV19; CDR3 protein: CASTWSLGNQPQHF